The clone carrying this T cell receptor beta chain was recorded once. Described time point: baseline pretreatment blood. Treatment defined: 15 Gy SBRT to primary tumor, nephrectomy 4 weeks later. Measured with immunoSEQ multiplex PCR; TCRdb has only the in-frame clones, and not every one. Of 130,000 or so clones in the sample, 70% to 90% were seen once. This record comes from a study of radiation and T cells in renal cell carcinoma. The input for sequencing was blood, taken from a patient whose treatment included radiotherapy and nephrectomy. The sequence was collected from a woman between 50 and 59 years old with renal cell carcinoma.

The CDR3 loop reads CASSLSGTSEDTQYF. The CDR3 DNA reads as TGCGCCAGCAGCTTGAGCGGGACTAGCGAAGATACGCAGTATTTT. The J gene is TRBJ2-3, the V gene TRBV5-1, with TRBD2 matching 10 bases. The V and J ends lost 1 base and 5 bases, in that order; junction bases with no gene match: 4. CDR3 length: 15 residues. CDR1 and CDR2 (germline): SGHRS, YFSETQ.